This record concerns one T cell receptor beta chain sequence. Its specific antigen is unknown. From the germline J gene comes the end of the CDR3, since the read stops 3 residues before it. The data originate from a study of T cells in women clearing cervical HPV infection (dated by TCRdb to the late 2010s). Notes on the research overall: Cases were some 24 women with histologically confirmed HPV16-related CIN3 or worse, including a couple of invasive cancers. The controls were around 26 women whose single incident HPV16 infection cleared within 12 months with no development of precancer or cancer. Case blood was taken at the visit when the lesion was first identified, whereas control blood was taken when infection was no longer detected. For cases, a median interval of approximately 150 days, with an interquartile range of 90 to 200 days, was observed between lesion detection and blood sampling. Since HLA typing was available for only a few women, HLA type could not be ruled out as a confounder. The exploratory proof-of-principle case-control study was nested within the Guanacaste HPV Natural History Study in Costa Rica and compared TCR repertoires across cervical HPV16 outcomes. Cases were matched to controls by age within five years and by the year the sample was collected. A median age of approximately 34 years was observed in cases versus 37 to 45 in controls, and no significant differences in baseline characteristics were found. In the parent cohort, 10,049 women aged 18 or older were enrolled in Guanacaste, Costa Rica, during about 1993 to 1995 and then followed for roughly seven years. Quality controls consisted of five blinded duplicates per group, for a total of some 60 samples made up of about 50 participants and approximately 10 replicates.

Taken from cysteine to phenylalanine, the CDR3 has 15 residues. Part of the CDR3 DNA is given, 36 bases translated from base 1. V gives up 3 bases and J gives up 3 bases, and the segment between their germline ends measures 14 bases. CDR1 SNHLY and CDR2 FYNNEI were looked up in the germline V gene. What the authors observed across the whole study: Cases had lower TRBV6-7 relative abundance than controls (0.11% versus 0.16%; Bonferroni P = 0.0008). Across sequencing depths, CIN3+ cases showed significantly higher TCR repertoire richness than controls, but evenness did not differ between the groups. Because the number of T cells per sample was unknown, the richness differences could reflect varying T-cell content rather than repertoire biology. The cross-sectional design could not show whether associations preceded infection or resulted from it; effector/memory subsets and HPV-specific T cells were not isolated. By combining richness with V gene abundances, random forest classifiers separated cases from controls with an estimated AUC of 0.75 to 0.9.

Every participant had a single incident cervical HPV16 infection, and women with prevalent HPV16 infections were excluded. Cervical HPV DNA was detected by MY09/MY11 PCR and genotyped by dot-blot hybridization. About 14 mL of heparinized blood were centrifuged, and the buffy coat was aliquoted, frozen at -30°C, then stored at -80°C. QIAGEN kits were used to extract genomic DNA from the buffy coat specimens. Using the immunoSEQ assay, multiplex PCR amplified TCR beta CDR3 regions from an average of about 1,200 ng of genomic DNA per sample. The assay corrected primer bias using a complete synthetic TCR repertoire to establish an amplification baseline. The amplicons were sequenced on the Illumina platform. The study's own analysis went as follows. Sequence errors were corrected by clustering with frequency ratios and a modified nearest-neighbor algorithm, and the sequences were then analyzed in the immunoSEQ Analyzer using IMGT gene definitions. TCR richness and evenness were averaged over 20 rarefaction repeats at each rarefaction depth, excluding samples with fewer sequences than the depth. Relative abundances of V, D and J genes were compared between groups using Wilcoxon rank sum tests, with FDR correction applied. An intraclass correlation of 95% to 97% for TCR richness and an average of about 77% across 66 gene segments were obtained from the blinded duplicates. The source is immuneACCESS, and TCRdb retained only in-frame sequences with V and J called. Part of the clones is not carried over; for the studies checked, unresolved V genes explain less than half of this, and the remainder is unexplained. V, J and clone size are those of that table, while D and trimming were read from the DNA. This sample's table contains roughly 22,000 clones. The top ten constitute 3.3% of the sample.

Sequenced material: blood buffy coat. The clonotype was recovered from a woman between 18 and 69 years old with a cervical HPV16 infection that either progressed to CIN3+ or cleared (not recorded which). In this chain, TRBV2 is recombined with TRBJ2-5; the D gene assignment is ambiguous. The covered CDR3 bases are TGTGCCAGCAGTGAGGTCTTAGATTCCAAAGAGACC. Translated, this gives CASSEVLDSKET. The entire CDR3 is CASSEVLDSKETQYF.